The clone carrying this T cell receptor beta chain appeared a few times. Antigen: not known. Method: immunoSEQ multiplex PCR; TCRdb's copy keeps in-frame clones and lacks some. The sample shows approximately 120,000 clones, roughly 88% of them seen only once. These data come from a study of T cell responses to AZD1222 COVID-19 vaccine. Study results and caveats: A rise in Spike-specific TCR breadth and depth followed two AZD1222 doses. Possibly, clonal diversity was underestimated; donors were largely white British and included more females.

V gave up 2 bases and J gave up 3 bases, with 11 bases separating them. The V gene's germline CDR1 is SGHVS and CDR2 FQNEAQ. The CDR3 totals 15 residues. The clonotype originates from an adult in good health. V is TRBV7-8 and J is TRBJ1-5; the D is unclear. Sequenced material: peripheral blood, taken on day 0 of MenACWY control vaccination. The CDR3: CASSLNTATNQPQHF. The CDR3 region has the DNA TGTGCCAGCAGCTTAAATACGGCCACCAATCAGCCCCAGCATTTT.